Sequencing of this T cell receptor (beta chain) was carried out in a study of shared clonotypes between healthy human individuals. About the study: Each donor's CD4 naive and CD4 memory cells filled three plates apiece, CD8 naive two, and CD8 memory one.

Note on this clone: What it binds is unknown.

General study results and limits: An expected dependence of interdonor clonotype sharing on sequencing depth was noted.

Measured with immunoSEQ multiplex PCR; TCRdb has only the in-frame clones, and not every one. The sample has hundreds of thousands of clones; 90% to 95% are singletons. In germline, CDR1 is MNHEY, CDR2 SMNVEV (reference sequence). Trimming removed 4 bases from V and 10 bases from J; junction bases left unmatched: 9. The CDR3 length is 13 residues. Positively selected for CCR7, the CD45RO-negative cells used as naive CD8 cells excluded terminally differentiated effector memory CD45RA+ cells. Material for sequencing was naive CD8+ T cells sorted from blood. This TCR came from a man younger than 40 in good health. The chain recombines TRBV27 with TRBJ1-2; 7 bases map to TRBD1. CDR3 amino acids: CASSYIDREDYTF. CDR3 sequence (DNA): TGTGCCAGCAGTTATATCGACAGGGAAGACTACACCTTC.